This T cell receptor (beta chain) was obtained from a study of cytomegalovirus exposure and HLA in healthy donors. This CDR3 comprises 14 residues. With 1 base clipped from V and 4 bases from J, the junction kept 4 bases outside the gene matches. Germline CDR1 is SGHAT and CDR2 is FQNNGV. The PCR was carried out with 60 Vbeta primers and 13 Jbeta primers. Only in-frame clones appear in the TCRdb table, and some are missing; sequencing was by immunoSEQ multiplex PCR. This sample has 100,000 to 150,000 clones, with over 70% found just once. Points on this clone: No antigen is known for it.

Broader study findings: Researchers had no immune exposure information except CMV serostatus available. Most likely, a cluster of highly shared sequence variants arose as a sequencing artifact. A later analysis showed HLA-associated TCR beta chains outstripping equally common others in clonal expansion.

This sequence was found in a man aged 18 to 29 in good health and CMV-seropositive. The chain is built from TRBV11-2 and TRBJ2-7; 7 bases match TRBD2. Sequencing was done on a sample of PBMCs. The CDR3 DNA is TGTGCCAGCAGCTTAGGCGGGGGTATTTACGAGCAGTACTTC. Amino acids: CASSLGGGIYEQYF.